This TCR beta chain was found in a study of control samples from healthy donors and cancer patients. CDR3 length: 17 amino acids. Germline loops: CDR1 SGHTA, CDR2 FQGTGA. Trimming took 5 bases from V and 0 from J, leaving 18 bases between them. Libraries were prepared by immunoSEQ multiplex PCR; TCRdb keeps only in-frame clonotypes and omits some of them. Among tens of thousands of clones listed, 90% were seen once. V and J are TRBV7-3 and TRBJ2-3; possible D gene TRBD2, 6 bases. Sample: PBMCs. The source of this sequence is a man in his sixties with colorectal cancer. The CDR3 sequence: CASSRDPQRVSTDTQYF. The CDR3 bases are TGTGCCAGCAGCCGTGACCCTCAGCGGGTGAGCACAGATACGCAGTATTTT.